The T cell receptor beta chain under discussion was sequenced for a study of cytomegalovirus exposure and HLA in healthy donors. Overall study findings and caveats: More than 15,000 TCR beta sequences were associated with HLA alleles at 0.05 false discovery rate in a later analysis. Roughly even sequencing depth across donors was the assumption behind the presence/absence analyses. In an earlier analysis, productive rearrangement rates for most beta V segments clustered near 87% or 30%.

PCR amplification relied on 60 Vbeta primers (plus 13 Jbeta primers). Sequencing used immunoSEQ multiplex PCR; TCRdb keeps in-frame clones, though not all of them. The sample includes roughly 220,000 clones, 80% to 90% of them seen just once. The ends were cut back, 5 bases at V and 4 bases at J, with 11 bases in the middle. The V gene's germline CDR1 is MNHEY and CDR2 SVGAGI. This CDR3 has 13 amino acids. Details on this clone: What it binds is unknown.

The clonotype was recovered from a young man in good health and CMV-seronegative. The gene calls are TRBV6-5 and TRBJ1-1, with no clear D. The sample was PBMCs. CDR3: CASSGGMATEAFF. The CDR3 DNA reads as TGTGCCAGCAGTGGAGGGATGGCCACTGAAGCTTTCTTT.